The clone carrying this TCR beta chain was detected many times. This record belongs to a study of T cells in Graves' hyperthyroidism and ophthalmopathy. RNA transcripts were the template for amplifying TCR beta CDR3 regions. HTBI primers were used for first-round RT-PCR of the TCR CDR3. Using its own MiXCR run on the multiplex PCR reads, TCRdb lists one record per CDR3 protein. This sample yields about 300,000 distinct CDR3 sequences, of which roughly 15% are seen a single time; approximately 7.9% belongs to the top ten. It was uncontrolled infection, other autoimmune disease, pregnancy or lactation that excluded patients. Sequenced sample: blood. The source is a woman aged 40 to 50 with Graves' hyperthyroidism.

The CDR3 DNA reads as TGTGCCAGTAGTACGACAGTTACGGTCTCCTACGAGCAGTACTTC. It is translated as CASSTTVTVSYEQYF. V gene TRBV19 combines with J gene TRBJ2-7; TRBD1 is a possible D gene (5 bases). The V and J ends lost 4 bases and 0 bases respectively, with 13 bases between them. Germline CDR1 reads LNHDA; CDR2 reads SQIVND (reference sequence). The CDR3 extends over 15 amino acids.